This T cell receptor (beta chain) was sequenced during a study of molecular identifiers for immune sequencing clone quantification. Overall study context: Replicate RNA from around 20,000 or 100,000 naive CD8 T cells formed five aliquots; four were sequenced.

CDR3 length: 17 residues. CDR1 and CDR2 (germline): MNHEY, SMNVEV (reference sequence). The trim removed 5 bases at V and 4 bases at J, leaving 13 bases unmatched. This clonotype was counted ten times or more. TCRdb redid the calling of the PCR reads with MiXCR, one entry per CDR3 protein. The repertoire consists of over 600,000 distinct CDR3 sequences, with 15% to 20% occurring once and the leading ten covering approximately 0.9%. This TCR was recovered from a human donor in good health. Some libraries in this study had Jurkat cell RNA spiked in. Sequencing was done on a sample of naive CD8+ T cells from blood, with Jurkat cell RNA spiked in. Subset of the sample: FACS-sorted CD8+CD4-CCR7+CD45RA+ naive T cells. This sequence joins TRBV27 and TRBJ2-3, with 9 nucleotides matching TRBD1. This CDR3 reads CASSQSLGQGIADTQYF. The CDR3 region has the DNA TGTGCCAGCAGTCAAAGTTTAGGACAGGGGATCGCAGATACGCAGTATTTT.